The 18 T cell receptor beta chains in this list originate from one sample, sequenced in a study of regulatory T cells in long-lasting Graves disease. Sample time point: newly diagnosed GD, antithyroid drugs for less than 3 months. The TCR library was prepared using RNA isolated from PBMCs. According to the study, TCR beta libraries were built with iRepertoire HTBI primers and CDR3-region Arm-PCR. TCRdb independently ran MiXCR on the multiplex PCR reads; one entry per CDR3 protein. The data contain 350,000 to 450,000 distinct CDR3 sequences, 16% of them singletons. This sample also belongs to another study, concerning T cells in Graves' hyperthyroidism and ophthalmopathy.

Sequencing used peripheral blood mononuclear cells (PBMCs), obtained at new diagnosis, from a patient treated with antithyroid drugs. The receptors derive from a man aged 40-50 years with Graves disease.

In its sample, this clonotype was seen many times. The rearrangement links TRBV2 to TRBJ1-5, with no clear D. The V gene lost 6 bases and the J gene lost 1 base, with 16 bases spanning the gap. Germline V gene lookup returns CDR1 SNHLY and CDR2 FYNNEI. This CDR3 spans 16 amino acids. The CDR3 coding sequence is TGTGCCAGCAGACCACAAGATCGGGGAAGCAATCAGCCCCAGCATTTT. It yields the protein CASRPQDRGSNQPQHF.

This clonotype was detected ten times or more. V usage is TRBV11-3 and J usage is TRBJ2-7; D is ambiguous. Germline loops: CDR1 SGHNT, CDR2 YENEEA. V was shortened by 5 bases and J by 6 bases, with 17 bases between the two germline ends. This CDR3 comprises 14 residues. In DNA form, the CDR3 reads TGTGCCAGCAGCCCCAAAGTATCGGGCGTCGAGCAGTACTTC. Residues: CASSPKVSGVEQYF.

The chain uses TRBV4-1 and TRBJ2-2; D possibly uses TRBD1 or TRBD2 (5 bases each). The V gene lost 10 bases and the J gene lost 6 bases, with 21 bases spanning the gap. The CDR3 spans 15 residues. Germline V lookup: CDR1 MGHRA, CDR2 YSYEKL. CDR3 DNA: TGCGCCAACAACCAAGATCATGTGGGGGCCGGGGAGCTGTTTTTT. This gives the protein CANNQDHVGAGELFF.

As to this clonotype: This may be a read error, as it is one base from a much larger clone. The chain links TRBV7-9 to TRBJ2-6; perhaps TRBD2 as D (6 bases). Germline CDR1 reads SEHNR; CDR2 reads FQNEAQ (reference sequence). CDR3 length equals 17 residues. The CDR3 region has the DNA TGTGCCAGCACCGGGGGTCCGTACCTATCTGGGGCCAACATCCTGACTTTC. It yields the protein CASTGGPYLSGANILTF. Combining the CDR3 with reference TRBV7-9 and TRBJ2-6 gives the whole variable domain DTGVSQNPRHKITKRGQNVTFRCDPISEHNRLYWYRQTLGQGPEFLTYFQNEAQLEKSRLLSDRFSAERPKGSFSTLEIQRTEQGDSAMYLCASTGGPYLSGANILTFGAGSRLTVL.

The chain recombines TRBV11-1 with TRBJ2-3; D is unclear. Germline-derived CDR1 and CDR2 are SGHAT and FQDESV (reference sequence). The V end was cut by 3 bases, the J end by 8 bases, with 9 bases between. The CDR3 length is 12 residues. CDR3 DNA: TGTGCCAGCAGCTTGAGTCCTGGTACGCAGTATTTT. It codes for CASSLSPGTQYF.

This clonotype turned up a few times. This chain joins TRBV7-9 and TRBJ2-1, with no clear D. The CDR3 spans 12 residues. Trimming pared 3 bases from V and 10 bases from J, leaving 10 bases between. Looked up from germline, CDR1 is SEHNR and CDR2 is FQNEAQ (reference sequence). The CDR3 bases are TGTGCCAGCAGCTTCAGGCCCCGAGAGCAGTTCTTC. Translating it yields CASSFRPREQFF.

This clonotype was detected only once. A much larger clone sits a single nucleotide away, making a read error possible. V usage is TRBV12-3 or TRBV12-4 and J usage is TRBJ2-7, with 11 bases identical to TRBD2. This CDR3 has 18 amino acids. After removal of 5 bases from V and 8 bases from J, the junction contained 20 bases not matched to a gene. As DNA, the CDR3 is TGTGCCAGCAGTCTCCCAGCTAGCGGGGGGCCCCTGGGAGTCAAGCAGTACTTC. Its translation is CASSLPASGGPLGVKQYF.

This clonotype appeared many times. The genes are TRBV18 and TRBJ2-3; 7 bases are a match to TRBD2. Germline V gene data show CDR1 as KGHSH and CDR2 as LQKENI. CDR3 size: 15 residues. Trimming cost V 3 bases and J 7 bases; bases outside gene matches: 10. The CDR3 bases are TGTGCCAGCTCACCCGCCACCGGGGGGAAATATACGCAGTATTTT. This gives the protein CASSPATGGKYTQYF.

The chain combines TRBV18 with TRBJ2-7; TRBD2 agrees at 7 bases. Germline CDR1 reads KGHSH; CDR2 reads LQKENI. Trimming cost V 0 bases and J 5 bases; bases outside gene matches: 4. This CDR3 has 14 residues. Written as DNA, the CDR3 is TGTGCCAGCTCACCACCGGGGGGGATCAACGAGCAGTACTTC. The encoded protein is CASSPPGGINEQYF.

The table lists this clonotype with many counts. The CDR3 coding sequence is TGCGCCAGCAGGCTCCAGGGCAATAATTCACCCCTCCACTTT. It specifies CASRLQGNNSPLHF. The chain carries TRBV5-1 and TRBJ1-6; possible D gene TRBD1, 5 bases. There are 14 residues in the CDR3. Germline-derived CDR1 and CDR2 are SGHRS and YFSETQ. Trimming removed 5 bases from V and 5 bases from J, with 11 bases in between.

This clonotype has a count of ten or more. The chain links TRBV29-1 to TRBJ2-7, with TRBD1 as a possible D gene (6 bases). CDR3 length: 13 amino acids. CDR1 and CDR2 from the germline V gene are SQVTM and ANQGSEA. The V gene lost 7 bases and the J gene lost 3 bases, with 16 bases spanning the gap. The CDR3 nucleotides are TGCAGCGCAGGACAAGGACAGTACTACGAGCAGTACTTC. It is translated as CSAGQGQYYEQYF.

The chain links TRBV15 to TRBJ2-2; no firm D call. CDR3 size: 14 residues. Trimming removed 8 bases from V and 3 bases from J, with 13 bases in between. Germline CDR1 reads LNHNV; CDR2 reads YYDKDF (reference sequence). CDR3 in DNA: TGTGCCACCGAATTCGGCGAGGACACCGGGGAGCTGTTTTTT. Translated, it gives CATEFGEDTGELFF.

This clonotype was seen ten or more times. This chain uses TRBV5-5 with TRBJ1-2; D is ambiguous. V lost 1 base, J lost 1 base, and 8 bases lay in between. Per germline, CDR1 SGHKS and CDR2 YYEKEE (reference sequence). The CDR3 runs 14 residues. The CDR3 here is CASSLSNFNYGYTF. CDR3 DNA: TGTGCCAGCAGCTTGTCGAACTTTAACTATGGCTACACCTTC. The full variable domain, rest sourced from reference TRBV5-5 and TRBJ1-2, is DAGVTQSPTHLIKTRGQQVTLRCSPISGHKSVSWYQQVLGQGPQFIFQYYEKEERGRGNFPDRFSARQFPNYSSELNVNALLLGDSALYLCASSLSNFNYGYTFGSGTRLTVV.

The sample holds a few counts of this clonotype. This rearrangement joins TRBV24-1 to TRBJ1-4; D is unresolved. This CDR3 is 15 amino acids long. Germline V gene data show CDR1 as KGHDR and CDR2 as SFDVKD. Trimming took 2 bases from V and 7 from J, leaving 13 bases between them. CDR3: CATSDSRGFGEKLFF. CDR3 coding DNA: TGTGCCACCAGTGATTCACGGGGATTTGGTGAAAAACTGTTTTTT.

This clonotype appeared a few times. J is TRBJ2-4 and V is TRBV2; D ambiguous. V lost 6 bases and J lost 4, with 13 bases in between. The CDR3 runs 14 residues. Germline V gives CDR1 SNHLY, CDR2 FYNNEI. This CDR3 is CASSPDEGKNIQYF. CDR3 nucleotides: TGTGCCAGCAGCCCCGACGAAGGGAAAAACATTCAGTACTTC.

The sample holds many counts of this clonotype. V gene TRBV30 combines with J gene TRBJ2-3; possibly TRBD2 for D (5 bases). The CDR3 has 13 residues. V lost 4 bases and J lost 3, with 11 bases in between. Germline CDR1 reads GTSNPN; CDR2 reads SVGIG (reference sequence). As DNA, the CDR3 is TGTGCCTGGACCCGCGGGCGGACAGATACGCAGTATTTT. Residues: CAWTRGRTDTQYF. The full variable domain, with the rest looked up from reference TRBV30 and TRBJ2-3, is SQTIHQWPATLVQPVGSPLSLECTVEGTSNPNLYWYRQAAGRGLQLLFYSVGIGQISSEVPQNLSASRPQDRQFILSSKKLLLSDSGFYLCAWTRGRTDTQYFGPGTRLTVL.

This clonotype was picked up a small number of times. The chain couples TRBV10-1 to TRBJ2-5; D is possibly TRBD1 (5 bases). This CDR3 spans 12 amino acids. Germline CDR1 WNHNN, CDR2 SYGVQD (reference sequence). V was shortened by 8 bases and J by 2 bases, with 9 bases between the two germline ends. The CDR3 sequence is CASLDRQETQYF. As DNA, the CDR3 is TGCGCCAGCTTAGACAGACAAGAGACCCAGTACTTC.

There are many counts of this clonotype. In DNA, the CDR3 is TGTGCCAGCAGCTTGACAGGGAGCCCTGAAGCTTTCTTT. It specifies CASSLTGSPEAFF. V usage is TRBV11-2 and J usage is TRBJ1-1; 7 nucleotides line up with TRBD1. The CDR3 runs to 13 residues. V was clipped by 3 bases and J by 6 bases; unmatched bases: 4. Germline V CDR1 and CDR2: SGHAT, FQNNGV.